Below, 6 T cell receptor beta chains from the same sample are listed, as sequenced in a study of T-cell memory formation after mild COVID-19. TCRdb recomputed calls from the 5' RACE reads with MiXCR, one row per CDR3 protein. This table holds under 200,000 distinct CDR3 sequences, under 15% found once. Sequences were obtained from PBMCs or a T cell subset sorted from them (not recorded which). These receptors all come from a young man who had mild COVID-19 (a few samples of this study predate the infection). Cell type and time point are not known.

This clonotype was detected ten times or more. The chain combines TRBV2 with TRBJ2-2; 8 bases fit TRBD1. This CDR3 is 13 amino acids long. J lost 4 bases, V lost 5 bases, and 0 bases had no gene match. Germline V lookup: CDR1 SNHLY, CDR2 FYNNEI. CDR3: CASSTGGTGELFF. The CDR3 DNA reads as TGTGCCAGCAGTACAGGGGGCACCGGGGAGCTGTTTTTT.

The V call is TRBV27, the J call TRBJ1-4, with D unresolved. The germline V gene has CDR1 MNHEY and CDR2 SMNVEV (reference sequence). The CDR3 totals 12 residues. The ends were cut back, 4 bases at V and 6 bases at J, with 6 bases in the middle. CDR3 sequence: CASSSADEKLFF. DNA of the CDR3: TGTGCCAGCAGTTCGGCGGATGAAAAACTGTTTTTT.

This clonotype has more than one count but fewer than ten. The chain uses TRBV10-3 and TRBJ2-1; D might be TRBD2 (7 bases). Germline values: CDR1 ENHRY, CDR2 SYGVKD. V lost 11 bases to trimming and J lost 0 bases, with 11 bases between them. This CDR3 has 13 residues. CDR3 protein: CAGGGRSYNEQFF. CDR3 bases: TGTGCCGGCGGGGGCCGCTCCTACAATGAGCAGTTCTTC.

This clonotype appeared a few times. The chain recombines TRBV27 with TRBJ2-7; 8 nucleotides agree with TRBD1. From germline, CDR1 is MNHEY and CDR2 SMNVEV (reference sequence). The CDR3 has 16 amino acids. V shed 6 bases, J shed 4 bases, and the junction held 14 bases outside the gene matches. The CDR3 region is CASRRGQGRPDYEQYF. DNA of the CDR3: TGTGCCAGCAGACGCGGACAGGGAAGGCCCGATTACGAGCAGTACTTC.

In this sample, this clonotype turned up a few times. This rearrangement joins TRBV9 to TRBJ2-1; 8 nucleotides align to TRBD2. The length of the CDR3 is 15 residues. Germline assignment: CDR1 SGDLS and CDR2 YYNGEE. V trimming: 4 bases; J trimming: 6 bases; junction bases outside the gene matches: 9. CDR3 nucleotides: TGTGCCAGCAGCTTCGCCGGGGGGGCGGGCAATGAGCAGTTCTTC. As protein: CASSFAGGAGNEQFF.

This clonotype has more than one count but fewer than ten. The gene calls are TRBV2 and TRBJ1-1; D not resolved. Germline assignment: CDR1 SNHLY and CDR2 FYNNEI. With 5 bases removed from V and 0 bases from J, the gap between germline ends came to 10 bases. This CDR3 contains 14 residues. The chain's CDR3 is CASSMGLMNTEAFF. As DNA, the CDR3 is TGTGCCAGCAGTATGGGGTTAATGAACACTGAAGCTTTCTTT. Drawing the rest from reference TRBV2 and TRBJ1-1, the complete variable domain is EPEVTQTPSHQVTQMGQEVILRCVPISNHLYFYWYRQILGQKVEFLVSFYNNEISEKSEIFDDQFSVERPDGSNFTLKIRSTKLEDSAMYFCASSMGLMNTEAFFGQGTRLTVV.